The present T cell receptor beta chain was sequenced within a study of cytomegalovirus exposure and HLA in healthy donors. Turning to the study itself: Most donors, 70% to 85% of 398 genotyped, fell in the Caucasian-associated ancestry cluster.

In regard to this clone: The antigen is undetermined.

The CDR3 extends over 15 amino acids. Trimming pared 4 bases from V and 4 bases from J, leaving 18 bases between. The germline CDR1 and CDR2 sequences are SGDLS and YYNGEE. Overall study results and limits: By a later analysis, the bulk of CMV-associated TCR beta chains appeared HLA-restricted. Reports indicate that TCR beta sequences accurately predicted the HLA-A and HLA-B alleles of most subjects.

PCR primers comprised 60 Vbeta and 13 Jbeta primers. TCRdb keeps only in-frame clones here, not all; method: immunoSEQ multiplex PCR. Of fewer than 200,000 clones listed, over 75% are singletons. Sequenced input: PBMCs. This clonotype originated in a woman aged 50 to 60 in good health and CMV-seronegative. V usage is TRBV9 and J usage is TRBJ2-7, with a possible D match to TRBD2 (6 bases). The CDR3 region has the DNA TGTGCCAGCAGCCCAACCGCTGGGGGGAAGTACGAGCAGTACTTC. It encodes CASSPTAGGKYEQYF.